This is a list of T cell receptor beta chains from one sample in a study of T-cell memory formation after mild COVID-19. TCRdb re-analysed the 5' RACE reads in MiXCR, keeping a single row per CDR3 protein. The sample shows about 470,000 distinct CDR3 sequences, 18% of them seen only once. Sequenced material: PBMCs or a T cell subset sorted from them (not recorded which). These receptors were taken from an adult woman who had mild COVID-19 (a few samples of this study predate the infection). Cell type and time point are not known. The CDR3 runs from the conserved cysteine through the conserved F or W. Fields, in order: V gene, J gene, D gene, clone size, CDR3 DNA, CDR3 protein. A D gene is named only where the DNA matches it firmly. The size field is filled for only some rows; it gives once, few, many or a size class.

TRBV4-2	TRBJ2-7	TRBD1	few	TGTGCCAGCAGCCAAGGAGTCGTGACAGGGGAAAAGTACTTC	CASSQGVVTGEKYF
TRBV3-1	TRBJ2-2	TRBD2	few	TGTGCCAGCAGCCAACTAGCGGGGGTGAACACCGGGGAGCTGTTTTTT	CASSQLAGVNTGELFF
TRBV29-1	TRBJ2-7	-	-	TGCAGCGTTGAAAGGGGGGACCCCTACGAGCAGTACTTC	CSVERGDPYEQYF
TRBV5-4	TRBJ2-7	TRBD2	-	TGTGCCAGCAGCTTGTCAAGCGGGACCTCCTACGAGCAGTACTTC	CASSLSSGTSYEQYF
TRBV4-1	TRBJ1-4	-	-	TGCGCCAGCAGCCAAGGGGACACCCGGTATGAAAAACTGTTTTTT	CASSQGDTRYEKLFF
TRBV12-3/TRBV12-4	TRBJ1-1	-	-	TGTGCCAGCAGGATCGGGCCTTTCCCTGAAGCTTTCTTT	CASRIGPFPEAFF
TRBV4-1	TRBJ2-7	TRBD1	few	TGCGCCAGCAGCCTGGGACAGGGAAGATCCTCCTACGAGCAGTACTTC	CASSLGQGRSSYEQYF
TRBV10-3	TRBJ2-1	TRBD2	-	TGTGCCATCAGAAGCGGGGGGGCATACAATGAGCAGTTCTTC	CAIRSGGAYNEQFF
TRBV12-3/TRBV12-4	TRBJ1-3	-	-	TGTGCCAGCACCCTCGCTGTTGGAAACACCATATATTTT	CASTLAVGNTIYF
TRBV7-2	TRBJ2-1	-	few	TGTGCCAGCAGCCTGATGGGGGCCACCTACAATGAGCAGTTCTTC	CASSLMGATYNEQFF
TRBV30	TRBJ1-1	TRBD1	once	TGTGCCTGGAGTCGGGACAGCAATGAAGCTTTCTTT	CAWSRDSNEAFF
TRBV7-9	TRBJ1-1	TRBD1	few	TGTGCCAGCAGCTCCTCCGAGGGCGACAGGGCGAACACTGAAGCTTTCTTT	CASSSSEGDRANTEAFF
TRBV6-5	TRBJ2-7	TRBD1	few	TGTGCCAGCAGTTATGCCGGGACAGGGGCCTCCTACGAGCAGTACTTC	CASSYAGTGASYEQYF
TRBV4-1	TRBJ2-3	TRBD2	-	TGCGCCAGCAGAGCCGTACTAGCGGGGGGACGGGATACGCAGTATTTT	CASRAVLAGGRDTQYF
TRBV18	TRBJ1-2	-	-	TGTGCCAGCTCACCGTTAAAAACAGACCTTTATGGCTACACCTTC	CASSPLKTDLYGYTF
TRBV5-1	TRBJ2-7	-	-	TGCGCCAGCAGCACTCTCGGATCCGGGACACCTGGTGGCGAGCAGTACTTC	CASSTLGSGTPGGEQYF
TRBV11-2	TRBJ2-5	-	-	TGTGCCAGCAGCTTAGATCGTAGTTTAGCGTTTAAAGAGACCCAGTACTTC	CASSLDRSLAFKETQYF
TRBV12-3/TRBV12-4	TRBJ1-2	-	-	TGTGCCAGCAGTTTGGGGGCGGCGGGGCGGAACTATGGCTACACCTTC	CASSLGAAGRNYGYTF
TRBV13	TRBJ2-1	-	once	TGTGCCAGCAGCTTAGTGCGGGAATGGCACCATGAGCAGTTCTTC	CASSLVREWHHEQFF
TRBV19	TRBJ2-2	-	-	TGTGCCAGTTGGGTAGGTGGGATTGCGAACACCGGGGAGCTGTTTTTT	CASWVGGIANTGELFF
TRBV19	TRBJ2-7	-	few	TGTGCCAGTAGTCTCTACCCTCAGGTCCGGGGGAACTCCTACGAGCAGTACTTC	CASSLYPQVRGNSYEQYF
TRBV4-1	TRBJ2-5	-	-	TGCGCCAGCAGCCCGGGTCTAGGAGTCAAGTTTGAGACCCAGTACTTC	CASSPGLGVKFETQYF
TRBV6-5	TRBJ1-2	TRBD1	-	TGTGCCAGCAGTACCGGACAGGGCCGTGGCTACACCTTC	CASSTGQGRGYTF
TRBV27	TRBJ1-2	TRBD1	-	TGTGCCAGCAGTTTGTTCGCCTCCGGGACAGGGGTCGGAGGCTACACCTTC	CASSLFASGTGVGGYTF
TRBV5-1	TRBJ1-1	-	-	TGCGCCAGCAGCTTACGGACACAATCACTGAACACTGAAGCTTTCTTT	CASSLRTQSLNTEAFF
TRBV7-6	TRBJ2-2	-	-	TGTGCCAGCAGGGATTCGGCCAGGCAGGCGAACACCGGGGAGCTGTTTTTT	CASRDSARQANTGELFF
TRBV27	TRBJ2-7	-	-	TGTGCCAGCAGTTTATATCTCGGGAACGAGCAGTACTTC	CASSLYLGNEQYF
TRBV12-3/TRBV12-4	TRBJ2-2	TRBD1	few	TGTGCCAGCAGCCCCAGGGGGACCCTTAACACCGGGGAGCTGTTTTTT	CASSPRGTLNTGELFF
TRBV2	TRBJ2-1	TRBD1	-	TGTGCCAGCAGGATTGACAGGGTAGCCCACAATGAGCAGTTCTTC	CASRIDRVAHNEQFF
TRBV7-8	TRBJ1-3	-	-	TGTGCCAGCAGCTTAGACAGGCAGAGTAATGGAAACACCATATATTTT	CASSLDRQSNGNTIYF
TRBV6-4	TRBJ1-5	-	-	TGTGCCAGCAGGGTGACAGGTACTAGCAATCAGCCCCAGCATTTT	CASRVTGTSNQPQHF
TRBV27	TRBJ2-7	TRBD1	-	TGTGCCAGCAGTTCCCCGGGACAGACGTCCTACGAGCAGTACTTC	CASSSPGQTSYEQYF
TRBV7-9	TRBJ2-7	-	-	TGTGCCAGCAGCTTACTGGTGACCCCCTACGAGCAGTACTTC	CASSLLVTPYEQYF
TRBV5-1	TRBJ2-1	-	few	TGCGCCAGCAGCCCGAACCTAGTGGGCAATGAGCAGTTCTTC	CASSPNLVGNEQFF
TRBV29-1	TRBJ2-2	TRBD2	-	TGCAGCGTTGGGACTAGCGGGAACACCGGGGAGCTGTTTTTT	CSVGTSGNTGELFF
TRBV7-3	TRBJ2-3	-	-	TGTGCCAGCAGCTTAGTGCCCTCAGATACGCAGTATTTT	CASSLVPSDTQYF
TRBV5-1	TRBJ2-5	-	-	TGCGCCAGCAGCCGGGGGGCAGGCTCACAAGAGACCCAGTACTTC	CASSRGAGSQETQYF
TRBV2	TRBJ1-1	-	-	TGTGCCAGCAGTGGGGAAAGGGCGAACACTGAAGCTTTCTTT	CASSGERANTEAFF
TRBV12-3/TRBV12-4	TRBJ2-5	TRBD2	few	TGTGCCAGCAGTCTCCGGCGGCAGGCGTTGACTAGCGGGAGGGCCAGGGAGACCCAGTACTTC	CASSLRRQALTSGRARETQYF
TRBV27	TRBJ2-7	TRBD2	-	TGTGCCAGCAGTCCCTTAAGAGCGGGAGGACCCTACGAGCAGTACTTC	CASSPLRAGGPYEQYF
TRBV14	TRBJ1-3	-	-	TGTGCCAGCAGCCAAATAGGCGGATTCTCTGGAAACACCATATATTTT	CASSQIGGFSGNTIYF
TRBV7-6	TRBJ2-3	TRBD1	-	TGTGCCAGCAGCTTAGCCCAGGGGGCGGGTGATACGCAGTATTTT	CASSLAQGAGDTQYF
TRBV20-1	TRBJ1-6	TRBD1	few	TGCAGTGCTAGAGGGCAGGGGGCACGGAATTCACCCCTCCACTTT	CSARGQGARNSPLHF
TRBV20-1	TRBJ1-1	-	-	TGCAGTACAAACACTGAAGCTTTCTTT	CSTNTEAFF